Listed here are 5 T cell receptor beta chains from one sample, sequenced in a study of T cells in Graves' hyperthyroidism and ophthalmopathy (dated by TCRdb to between 2018 and 2020). The protocol used for the library was multiplex PCR. TCRdb names Illumina HiSeq 2000 as the instrument used. The TCR beta CDR3 regions were amplified from RNA transcripts. For the first round of RT-PCR on the TCR CDR3, the HTBI primer set was used together with the Qiagen OneStep RT-PCR kit. TCRdb applied fastp at Q25 and MiXCR to the public reads, then kept only in-frame beta chains. Rows merge per CDR3 protein into single entries with the most common DNA and genes. The sample includes fewer than 450,000 distinct CDR3 sequences, with under 20% observed a single time. The ten largest account for 40% of the sample. Sequenced: blood. All receptors come from a man in his late teens or twenties with Graves' ophthalmopathy.

This clonotype was found a few times. This chain connects TRBV15 to TRBJ2-5; D unresolved. The length of the CDR3 is 15 residues. Germline CDR1 LNHNV, CDR2 YYDKDF (reference sequence). Trimming took off 6 bases at V and 3 bases at J, with 17 bases between the two ends. The CDR3 DNA is TGTGCCACCAGATTCTCCGCCGGGTCAGAAGAGACCCAGTACTTC. The encoded protein is CATRFSAGSEETQYF.

The sample holds many counts of this clonotype. V gene TRBV3-1 combines with J gene TRBJ1-1; 7 bases are a match to TRBD1. Trimming at V came to 4 bases and at J to 3 bases, leaving 5 bases not matched to a gene. The CDR3 sequence is 14 residues long. Germline CDR1 reads LGHDT; CDR2 reads YNNKEL (reference sequence). DNA for the CDR3: TGTGCCAGCAGCCCAGGGGACAGCTACACTGAAGCTTTCTTT. Protein sequence: CASSPGDSYTEAFF.

This clonotype was observed at least ten times. V and J are TRBV11-2 and TRBJ1-2; D uncertain. The V end lost 0 bases, the J end lost 8 bases, and 7 bases lay between the germline ends. CDR3 length: 12 amino acids. The germline CDR1 and CDR2 sequences are SGHAT and FQNNGV. The CDR3 DNA follows: TGTGCCAGCAGCTTAGAGCTGGGAGGCTACACCTTC. It codes for CASSLELGGYTF. Together with reference TRBV11-2 and TRBJ1-2, the CDR3 gives the full variable domain: EAGVAQSPRYKIIEKRQSVAFWCNPISGHATLYWYQQILGQGPKLLIQFQNNGVVDDSQLPKDRFSAERLKGVDSTLKIQPAKLEDSAVYLCASSLELGGYTFGSGTRLTVV.

At least ten counts were recorded for this clonotype. The V and J genes are TRBV5-1 and TRBJ1-3, with TRBD1 matching over 9 bases. Per the germline V gene, CDR1 is SGHRS and CDR2 is YFSETQ. The CDR3 spans 15 residues. The ends lost 3 bases at V and 4 bases at J; junction bases unmatched: 5. The CDR3 DNA reads TGCGCCAGCAGCTACGGGACAGGGTGGGGAAACACCATATATTTT. It is translated as CASSYGTGWGNTIYF.

This clonotype has only a few counts. This rearrangement joins TRBV6-1 to TRBJ2-3, with D possibly being TRBD2 (6 bases). The CDR3 sequence is 13 residues long. The V end lost 6 bases, the J end lost 2 bases, and 9 bases lay between the germline ends. CDR1 and CDR2 (germline): MNHNS, SASEGT. CDR3: CASSKGLTDTQYF. The CDR3 DNA is TGTGCCAGCAGCAAGGGACTCACAGATACGCAGTATTTT.